These T cell receptor beta chains were read from a single sample in a study of cytomegalovirus exposure and HLA in healthy donors. Profiled with immunoSEQ multiplex PCR; TCRdb holds only in-frame clones, not every one. This sample's table has roughly 36,000 clones. The specimen was PBMCs. The receptors stem from a woman younger than 45 in good health and CMV-seropositive. The CDR3 runs from the conserved cysteine through the conserved F or W. A D gene is named only where the DNA matches it firmly.

.,TRBV6-6,TRBJ2-5,14,TGTGCCAGCACCATGCGGGGTGTAGGCGAGACCCAGTACTTC,CASTMRGVGETQYF
TRBD1,TRBV28,TRBJ1-2,14,TGTGCCAGCAGTTTTGCGGGACAGACATATGGCTACACCTTC,CASSFAGQTYGYTF
TRBD2,TRBV10-3,TRBJ2-3,17,TGTGCCATCAGAGACCCGACTAGCGGGATAGGGACAGATACGCAGTATTTT,CAIRDPTSGIGTDTQYF
.,TRBV19,TRBJ2-7,14,TGTGCCAGTAGTATGACCGGGGGCTCCTACGAGCAGTACTTC,CASSMTGGSYEQYF
TRBD1,TRBV18,TRBJ2-5,15,TGTGCCAGCTCACCAGGACAGGGGGCCCAAGAGACCCAGTACTTC,CASSPGQGAQETQYF
TRBD2,TRBV6-1,TRBJ2-7,15,TGTGCCAGCAGTGAAATGTTAGCGGGGGAGTTTGAGCAGTACTTC,CASSEMLAGEFEQYF
TRBD2,TRBV13,TRBJ2-3,14,TGTGCCAGCAGATTTAGCGGGGGCACAGATACGCAGTATTTT,CASRFSGGTDTQYF
TRBD1,TRBV9,TRBJ1-1,14,TGTGCCAGCAGCGGAAGACGACAGGGGGCGGAAGCTTTCTTT,CASSGRRQGAEAFF
TRBD1,TRBV7-7,TRBJ2-5,16,TGTGCCAGCAGCAGGGACAGGGCTCGGGGGGAAGAGACCCAGTACTTC,CASSRDRARGEETQYF
.,TRBV7-2,TRBJ2-7,14,TGTGCCAGCAGCTTAGAGGCGGGCAACTACGAGCAGTACTTC,CASSLEAGNYEQYF
.,TRBV6-1,TRBJ1-6,15,TGTGCCAGCAGTACCGAGGGAGCGACAAATTCACCCCTCCACTTT,CASSTEGATNSPLHF
.,TRBV19,TRBJ2-5,14,TGTGCCAGTTCAGTCAGGAGGAATGTAGAGACCCAGTACTTC,CASSVRRNVETQYF
TRBD1,TRBV19,TRBJ1-5,18,TGTGCCAGTAGGCTCCGGGACAGGGACCCAATCGCAGGTCAGCCCCAGCATTTT,CASRLRDRDPIAGQPQHF
.,TRBV9,TRBJ2-3,13,TGTGCCAGCAGCTTTAGTTCTGGAGATACGCAGTATTTT,CASSFSSGDTQYF
.,TRBV7-2,TRBJ2-5,13,TGTGCCAGCAGCTTAGTACTTCGGGAGACCCAGTACTTC,CASSLVLRETQYF
.,TRBV27,TRBJ1-2,14,TGTGCCAGCAGTTTGCGGGGGGGGGCCAATGGCTACACCTTC,CASSLRGGANGYTF
TRBD1,TRBV7-8,TRBJ2-7,13,TGTGCCAGCAGCAGAGACAGGGACGTCGAGCAGTACTTC,CASSRDRDVEQYF
TRBD1,TRBV28,TRBJ1-6,17,TGTGCCAGCAGTCCCCGACCGGGGGGACAGGGGCCCTTGCCCCTCCACTTT,CASSPRPGGQGPLPLHF
TRBD1,TRBV5-1,TRBJ2-2,14,TGCGCCAGCAGCCCGGGACAGTCTACCGGGGAGCTGTTTTTT,CASSPGQSTGELFF
.,TRBV5-6,TRBJ2-5,14,TGTGCCAGCAGCTCCGGACTGAGCCAAGAGACCCAGTACTTC,CASSSGLSQETQYF
TRBD1,TRBV2,TRBJ1-6,14,TGTGCCAGCCGAACAGACAGGGGAAATTCACCCCTCCACTTT,CASRTDRGNSPLHF
TRBD1,TRBV28,TRBJ1-5,12,TGTGCCAGCAGGGACAGGAATCAGCCCCAGCATTTT,CASRDRNQPQHF
TRBD1,TRBV19,TRBJ2-7,14,TGTGCCAGTAGTAAACGGACAGGGACCTACGAGCAGTACTTC,CASSKRTGTYEQYF
.,TRBV5-8,TRBJ2-7,15,TGTGCCAGCAGCCTCCGGTGGCGGGCATCCTACGAGCAGTACTTC,CASSLRWRASYEQYF
TRBD2,TRBV4-1,TRBJ2-7,14,TGCGCCAGCAGCCATGAGGGACTAGCGGAGCGGGTATTCTTC,CASSHEGLAERVFF
TRBD1,TRBV2,TRBJ1-6,18,TGTGCCAGCAGGAAAACGGGGACAGATAGGGTCCCTAATTCACCCCTCCACTTT,CASRKTGTDRVPNSPLHF
.,TRBV30,TRBJ1-4,15,TGTGCCTGGAGTAATCGGTTCGGGACTAATGAAAAACTGTTTTTT,CAWSNRFGTNEKLFF
.,TRBV5-1,TRBJ1-2,13,TGCGCCAGCAGCTTAGGACAGAACTATGGCTACACCTTC,CASSLGQNYGYTF
.,TRBV29-1,TRBJ1-1,10,TGCAGCGTTGAAGAGGTCGGAGCTTTCTTT,CSVEEVGAFF
TRBD1,TRBV5-6,TRBJ2-7,16,TGTGCCAGCAGTTCAACACCGGGACAGGGGGAGGGCGAGCAGTACTTC,CASSSTPGQGEGEQYF
.,TRBV6-1,TRBJ1-2,14,TGTGCCAGCAGAGAGGCGGTCGTAGTTAATGGCTACACCTTC,CASREAVVVNGYTF
TRBD2,TRBV18,TRBJ2-1,16,TGTGCCAGCTCACCCCCGGGGGGGGGCTCCTACAATGAGCAGTTCTTC,CASSPPGGGSYNEQFF
TRBD1,TRBV2,TRBJ2-5,12,TGTGCCAGCAGTAAGGGGGCGAAGACCCAGTACTTC,CASSKGAKTQYF
.,TRBV28,TRBJ2-5,12,TGTGCCAGCAGTTCGGGGAGAGAGACCCAGTACTTC,CASSSGRETQYF
.,TRBV4-1,TRBJ1-1,14,TGCGCCAGCAGCCAGGAGGCGCGGAACACTGAAGCTTTCTTT,CASSQEARNTEAFF
TRBD2,TRBV5-4,TRBJ2-1,16,TGTGCCAGCAGCTCACCTACTAGCGGGGCACTCAATGAGCAGTTCTTC,CASSSPTSGALNEQFF
TRBD1,TRBV15,TRBJ2-7,13,TGTGCCACCAGCTCGGACAGGGACTACGAGCAGTACTTC,CATSSDRDYEQYF
.,TRBV14,TRBJ2-2,14,TGTGCCAGCAGCGCAGGGTTCGGCACCGGGGAGCTGTTTTTT,CASSAGFGTGELFF
.,TRBV19,TRBJ2-1,14,TGTGCCAGTAGTATCCAGGGTGCCTACAATGAGCAGTTCTTC,CASSIQGAYNEQFF
TRBD2,TRBV18,TRBJ2-1,14,TGTGCCAGCTCACCAGATCTGAGCGGGGGGGCTTTGTTCTTC,CASSPDLSGGALFF
.,TRBV4-2,TRBJ2-3,16,TGTGCCAGCAGCCAAGATGGCGGGGCCACCACAGATACGCAGTATTTT,CASSQDGGATTDTQYF
.,TRBV5-1,TRBJ1-3,15,TGCGCCAGCAGCGTCGACCCTAGCTCTGGAAACACCATATATTTT,CASSVDPSSGNTIYF
.,TRBV5-1,TRBJ2-5,14,TGCGCCAGCAGCTTGATTCCGGACCAAGAGACCCAGTACTTC,CASSLIPDQETQYF
TRBD2,TRBV6-4,TRBJ2-3,14,TGTGCCAGCAGTAGCGGGGGGGCCGGAGATACGCAGTATTTT,CASSSGGAGDTQYF
.,TRBV4-1,TRBJ2-3,16,TGCGCCAGCAGCCTTAGACTAGGAACGACCACAGATACGCAGTATTTT,CASSLRLGTTTDTQYF
TRBD1,TRBV19,TRBJ2-7,14,TGTGCCAGTAGTACCAGGACAGGGGTCTACGAGCAGTACTTC,CASSTRTGVYEQYF
TRBD1,TRBV7-9,TRBJ2-2,17,TGTGCCAGCAGACAACCGCAGGGGGCGCAGGGTCCCGGGGAGCTGTTTTTT,CASRQPQGAQGPGELFF
.,TRBV7-8,TRBJ2-7,15,TGTGCCAGCAGCGTGGACTCCCGCGGATCCTACGAGCAGTACTTC,CASSVDSRGSYEQYF
TRBD1,TRBV27,TRBJ1-1,14,TGTGCCAGCAGGGAACAGGGGCTAAACACTGAAGCTTTCTTT,CASREQGLNTEAFF
.,TRBV19,TRBJ1-1,13,TGTGCCAGTAGTAACACAGGGTACACTGAAGCTTTCTTT,CASSNTGYTEAFF
TRBD1,TRBV28,TRBJ2-7,15,TGTGCCAGCAGTTCCCCGGGACAGGGCCCCTACGAGCAGTACTTC,CASSSPGQGPYEQYF
TRBD2,TRBV7-6,TRBJ2-2,16,TGTGCCAGCAGCTATAGGAGCGGGGGGGCCGGCGGGGAGCTGTTTTTT,CASSYRSGGAGGELFF
.,TRBV6-5,TRBJ2-5,14,TGTGCCAGCAGTTACTCGCCGGTACAAGAGACCCAGTACTTC,CASSYSPVQETQYF
.,TRBV6-5,TRBJ2-7,15,TGTGCCAGCAGCCCAGGGGCAGCTGAGGCCTACGAGCAGTACTTC,CASSPGAAEAYEQYF
.,TRBV13,TRBJ2-2,17,TGTGCCAGCAGCTTGGGAGTCGGTAGTCCCAACACCGGGGAGCTGTTTTTT,CASSLGVGSPNTGELFF